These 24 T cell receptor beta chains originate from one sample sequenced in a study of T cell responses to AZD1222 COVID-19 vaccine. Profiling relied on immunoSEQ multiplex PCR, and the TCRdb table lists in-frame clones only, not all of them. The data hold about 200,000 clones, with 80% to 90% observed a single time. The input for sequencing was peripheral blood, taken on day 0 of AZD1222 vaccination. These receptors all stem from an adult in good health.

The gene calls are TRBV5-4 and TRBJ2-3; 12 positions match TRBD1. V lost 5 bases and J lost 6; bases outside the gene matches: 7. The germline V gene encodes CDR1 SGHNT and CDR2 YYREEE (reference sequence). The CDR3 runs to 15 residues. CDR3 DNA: TGTGCCAGCAGGCCCGGGACAGGGGGCTCGGATACGCAGTATTTT. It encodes CASRPGTGGSDTQYF.

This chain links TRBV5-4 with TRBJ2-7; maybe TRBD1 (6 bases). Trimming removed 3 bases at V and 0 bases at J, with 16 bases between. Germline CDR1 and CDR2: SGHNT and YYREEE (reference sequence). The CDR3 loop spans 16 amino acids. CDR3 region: CASSSTRQASSYEQYF. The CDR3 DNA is TGTGCCAGCAGCTCGACGAGACAGGCCAGCTCCTACGAGCAGTACTTC.

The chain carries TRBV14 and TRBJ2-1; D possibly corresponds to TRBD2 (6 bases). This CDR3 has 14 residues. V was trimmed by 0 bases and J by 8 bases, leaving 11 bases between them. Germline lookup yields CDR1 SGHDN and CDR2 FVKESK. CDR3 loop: CASSQDRGSDEQFF. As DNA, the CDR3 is TGTGCCAGCAGCCAAGATCGGGGGAGCGATGAGCAGTTCTTC.

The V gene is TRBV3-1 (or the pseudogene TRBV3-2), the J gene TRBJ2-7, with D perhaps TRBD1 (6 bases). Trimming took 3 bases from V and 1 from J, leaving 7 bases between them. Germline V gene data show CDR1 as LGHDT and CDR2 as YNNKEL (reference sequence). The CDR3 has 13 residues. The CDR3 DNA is TGTGCCAGCAGCCACGGACAGTCCTACGAGCAGTACTTC. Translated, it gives CASSHGQSYEQYF.

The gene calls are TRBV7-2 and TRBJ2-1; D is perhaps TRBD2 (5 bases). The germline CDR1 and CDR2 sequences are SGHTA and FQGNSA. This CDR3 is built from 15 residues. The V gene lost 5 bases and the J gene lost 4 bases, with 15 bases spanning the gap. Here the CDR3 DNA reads TGTGCCAGCAGCCCCTTGGGTAGCGTTTACAATGAGCAGTTCTTC. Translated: CASSPLGSVYNEQFF.

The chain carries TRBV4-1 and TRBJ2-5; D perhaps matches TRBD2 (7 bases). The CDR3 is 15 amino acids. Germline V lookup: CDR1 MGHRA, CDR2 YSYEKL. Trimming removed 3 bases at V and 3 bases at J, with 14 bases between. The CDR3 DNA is TGCGCCAGCAGCCAGTTGGCGGGGGCCAAAGAGACCCAGTACTTC. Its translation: CASSQLAGAKETQYF.

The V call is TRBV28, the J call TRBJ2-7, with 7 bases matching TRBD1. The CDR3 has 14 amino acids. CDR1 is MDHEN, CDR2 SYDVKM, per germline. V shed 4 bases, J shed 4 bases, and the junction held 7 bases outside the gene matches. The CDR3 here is CASSSGQSKYEQYF. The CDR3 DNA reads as TGTGCCAGCAGTTCGGGACAGAGTAAGTACGAGCAGTACTTC. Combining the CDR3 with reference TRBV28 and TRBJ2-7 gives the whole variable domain DVKVTQSSRYLVKRTGEKVFLECVQDMDHENMFWYRQDPGLGLRLIYFSYDVKMKEKGDIPEGYSVSREKKERFSLILESASTNQTSMYLCASSSGQSKYEQYFGPGTRLTVT.

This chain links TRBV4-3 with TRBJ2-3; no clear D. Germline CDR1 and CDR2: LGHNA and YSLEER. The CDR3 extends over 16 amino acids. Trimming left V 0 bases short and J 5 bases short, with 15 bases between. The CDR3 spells CASSQEAGPGGDTQYF. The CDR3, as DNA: TGCGCCAGCAGCCAAGAAGCAGGTCCCGGTGGAGATACGCAGTATTTT.

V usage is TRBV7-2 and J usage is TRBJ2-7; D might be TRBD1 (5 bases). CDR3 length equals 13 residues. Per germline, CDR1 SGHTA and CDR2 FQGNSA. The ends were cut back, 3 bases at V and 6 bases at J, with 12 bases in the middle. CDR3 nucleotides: TGTGCCAGCAGCTTTTTGCTCCAGGGCGAGCAGTACTTC. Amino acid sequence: CASSFLLQGEQYF.

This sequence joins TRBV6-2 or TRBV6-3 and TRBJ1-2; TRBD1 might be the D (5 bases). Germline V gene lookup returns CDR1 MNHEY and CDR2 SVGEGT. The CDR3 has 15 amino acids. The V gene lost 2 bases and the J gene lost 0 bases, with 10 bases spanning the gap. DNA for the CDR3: TGTGCCAGCAGTTACGATCAGGGCCCTAACTATGGCTACACCTTC. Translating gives CASSYDQGPNYGYTF.

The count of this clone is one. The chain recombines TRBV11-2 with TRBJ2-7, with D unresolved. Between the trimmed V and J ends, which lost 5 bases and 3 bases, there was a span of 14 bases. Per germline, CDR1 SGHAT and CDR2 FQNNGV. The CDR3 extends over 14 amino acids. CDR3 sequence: CASSPLYYRYEQYF. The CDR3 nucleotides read TGTGCCAGCAGCCCCCTCTATTACCGCTACGAGCAGTACTTC.

The CDR3 nucleotides read TGTGCCAGCAGTGAAGCGATTGACCAGAGGGGAAAACTGTTTTTT. This translates into CASSEAIDQRGKLFF. The chain couples TRBV6-1 to TRBJ1-4, with TRBD1 as a possible D gene (5 bases). The germline V gene has CDR1 MNHNS and CDR2 SASEGT. This CDR3 has 15 residues. Trimming took off 0 bases at V and 10 bases at J, with 15 bases between the two ends.

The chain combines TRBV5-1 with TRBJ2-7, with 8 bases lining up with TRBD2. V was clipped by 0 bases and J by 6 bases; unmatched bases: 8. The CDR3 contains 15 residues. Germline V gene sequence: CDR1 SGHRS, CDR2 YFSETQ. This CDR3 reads CASSLGPGGPREQYF. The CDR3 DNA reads TGCGCCAGCAGCTTGGGTCCGGGGGGGCCCCGCGAGCAGTACTTC. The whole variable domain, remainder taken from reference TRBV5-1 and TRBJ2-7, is KAGVTQTPRYLIKTRGQQVTLSCSPISGHRSVSWYQQTPGQGLQFLFEYFSETQRNKGNFPGRFSGRQFSNSRSEMNVSTLELGDSALYLCASSLGPGGPREQYFGPGTRLTVT.

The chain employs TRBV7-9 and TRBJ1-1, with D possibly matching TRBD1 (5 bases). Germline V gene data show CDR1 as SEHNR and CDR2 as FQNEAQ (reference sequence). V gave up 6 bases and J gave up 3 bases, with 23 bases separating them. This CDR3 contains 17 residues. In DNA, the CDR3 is TGTGCCAGCAGATCGTACCGGGACTCCAACGGTCACACTGAAGCTTTCTTT. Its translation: CASRSYRDSNGHTEAFF.

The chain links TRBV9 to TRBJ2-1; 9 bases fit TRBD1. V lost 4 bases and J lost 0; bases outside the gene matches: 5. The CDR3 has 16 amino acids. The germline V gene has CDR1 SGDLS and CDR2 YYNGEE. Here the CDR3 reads CASSTDRGSSYNEQFF. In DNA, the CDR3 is TGTGCCAGCAGCACGGACAGGGGAAGCTCCTACAATGAGCAGTTCTTC.

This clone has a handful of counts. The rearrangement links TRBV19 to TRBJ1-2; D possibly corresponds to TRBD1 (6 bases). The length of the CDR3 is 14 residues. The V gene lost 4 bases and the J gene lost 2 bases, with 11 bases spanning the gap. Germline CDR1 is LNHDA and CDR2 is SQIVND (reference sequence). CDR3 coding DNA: TGTGCCAGTAGTAAAGGGGGGCAGAACTATGGCTACACCTTC. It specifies CASSKGGQNYGYTF.

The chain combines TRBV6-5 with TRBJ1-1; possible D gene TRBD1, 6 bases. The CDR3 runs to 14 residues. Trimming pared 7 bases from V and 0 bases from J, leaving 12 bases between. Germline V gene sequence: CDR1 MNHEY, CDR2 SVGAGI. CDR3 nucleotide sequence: TGTGCCAGCATGAGGGGGGGCCTGAACACTGAAGCTTTCTTT. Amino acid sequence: CASMRGGLNTEAFF.

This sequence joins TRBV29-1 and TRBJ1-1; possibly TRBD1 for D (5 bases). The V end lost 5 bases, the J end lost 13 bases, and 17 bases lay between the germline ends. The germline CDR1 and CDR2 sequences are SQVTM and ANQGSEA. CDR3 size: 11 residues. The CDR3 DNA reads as TGCAGCGTTTCCGGGACGGCTAGGGGTTTCTTT. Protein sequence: CSVSGTARGFF.

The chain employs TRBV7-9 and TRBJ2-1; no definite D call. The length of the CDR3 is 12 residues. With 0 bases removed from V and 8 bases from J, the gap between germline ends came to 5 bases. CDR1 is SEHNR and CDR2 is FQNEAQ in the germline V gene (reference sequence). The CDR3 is CASSLASYEQFF. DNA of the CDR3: TGTGCCAGCAGCTTAGCTAGCTATGAGCAGTTCTTC.

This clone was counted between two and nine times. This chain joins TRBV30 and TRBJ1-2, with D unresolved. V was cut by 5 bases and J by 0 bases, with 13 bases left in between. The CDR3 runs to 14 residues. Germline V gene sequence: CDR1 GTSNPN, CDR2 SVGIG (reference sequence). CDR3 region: CAWGRVRANYGYTF. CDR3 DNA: TGTGCCTGGGGGAGGGTCCGAGCTAACTATGGCTACACCTTC. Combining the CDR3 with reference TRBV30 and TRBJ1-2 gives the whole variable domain SQTIHQWPATLVQPVGSPLSLECTVEGTSNPNLYWYRQAAGRGLQLLFYSVGIGQISSEVPQNLSASRPQDRQFILSSKKLLLSDSGFYLCAWGRVRANYGYTFGSGTRLTVV.

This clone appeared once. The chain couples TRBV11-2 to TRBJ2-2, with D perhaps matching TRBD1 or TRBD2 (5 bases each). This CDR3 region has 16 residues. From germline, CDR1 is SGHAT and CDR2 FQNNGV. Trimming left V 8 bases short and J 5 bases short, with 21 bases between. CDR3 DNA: TGTGCCAGCCACCGACGGATAAGCGAGGGGACCGGGGAGCTGTTTTTT. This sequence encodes CASHRRISEGTGELFF. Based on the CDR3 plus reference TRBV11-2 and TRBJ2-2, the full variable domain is EAGVAQSPRYKIIEKRQSVAFWCNPISGHATLYWYQQILGQGPKLLIQFQNNGVVDDSQLPKDRFSAERLKGVDSTLKIQPAKLEDSAVYLCASHRRISEGTGELFFGEGSRLTVL.

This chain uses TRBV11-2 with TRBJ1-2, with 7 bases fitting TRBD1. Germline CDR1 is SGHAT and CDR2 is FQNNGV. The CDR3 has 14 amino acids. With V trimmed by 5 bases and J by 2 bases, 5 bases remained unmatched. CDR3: CASSPTGLNYGYTF. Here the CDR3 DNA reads TGTGCCAGCAGCCCGACAGGGCTCAACTATGGCTACACCTTC. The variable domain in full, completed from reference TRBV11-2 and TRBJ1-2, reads EAGVAQSPRYKIIEKRQSVAFWCNPISGHATLYWYQQILGQGPKLLIQFQNNGVVDDSQLPKDRFSAERLKGVDSTLKIQPAKLEDSAVYLCASSPTGLNYGYTFGSGTRLTVV.

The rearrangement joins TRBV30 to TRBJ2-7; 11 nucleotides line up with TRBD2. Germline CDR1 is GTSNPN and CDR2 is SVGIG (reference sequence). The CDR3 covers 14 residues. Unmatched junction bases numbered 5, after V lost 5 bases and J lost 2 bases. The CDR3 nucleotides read TGTGCCTGGCGGGGTAGCGGGGGGGCCTACGAGCAGTACTTC. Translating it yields CAWRGSGGAYEQYF.

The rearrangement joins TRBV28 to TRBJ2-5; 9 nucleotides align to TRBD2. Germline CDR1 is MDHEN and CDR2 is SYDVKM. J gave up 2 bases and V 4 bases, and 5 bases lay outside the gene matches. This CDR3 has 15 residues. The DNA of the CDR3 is TGTGCCAGCAGTTCAGCGGGGGGCCAACAAGAGACCCAGTACTTC. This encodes CASSSAGGQQETQYF.